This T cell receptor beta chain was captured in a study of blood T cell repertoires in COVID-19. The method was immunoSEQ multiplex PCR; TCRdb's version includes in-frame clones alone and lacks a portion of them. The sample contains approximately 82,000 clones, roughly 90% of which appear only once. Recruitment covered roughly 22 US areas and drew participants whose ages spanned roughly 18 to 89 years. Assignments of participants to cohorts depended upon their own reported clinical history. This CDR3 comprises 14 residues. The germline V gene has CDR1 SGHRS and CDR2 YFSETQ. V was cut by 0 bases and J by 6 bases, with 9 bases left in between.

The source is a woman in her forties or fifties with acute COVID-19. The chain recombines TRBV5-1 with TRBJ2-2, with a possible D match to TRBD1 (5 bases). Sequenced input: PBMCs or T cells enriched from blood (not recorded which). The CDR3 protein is CASSLDWGSGELFF. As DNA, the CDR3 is TGCGCCAGCAGCTTGGACTGGGGCTCCGGGGAGCTGTTTTTT.